The 27 T cell receptor beta chains presented below share a single source sample, sequenced in a study of CD8 T cells in ankylosing spondylitis. TCRdb reanalysed the 5' RACE reads using MiXCR and keeps one entry per CDR3 protein. Of about 170,000 distinct CDR3 sequences in the sample, about a sixth were seen once. Sequencing input: blood, either unsorted or a sorted T cell fraction (not recorded which). These receptor sequences come from a male donor with ankylosing spondylitis or in good health (not recorded which).

This clonotype has more than one count but fewer than ten. The chain couples TRBV28 to TRBJ2-7, with 8 bases aligning to TRBD1. With V trimmed by 4 bases and J by 0 bases, 5 bases remained unmatched. Germline V gene lookup returns CDR1 MDHEN and CDR2 SYDVKM. This CDR3 region has 15 residues. As DNA, the CDR3 is TGTGCCAGCAGTTCGACAGGGGTTACCTCCTACGAGCAGTACTTC. This sequence encodes CASSSTGVTSYEQYF.

This clonotype was seen many times. The chain couples TRBV9 to TRBJ1-2; 7 bases match TRBD1. CDR3 length: 17 amino acids. Trimming at V came to 0 bases and at J to 4 bases, leaving 12 bases not matched to a gene. Germline V gene data show CDR1 as SGDLS and CDR2 as YYNGEE. The CDR3: CASSVGGIRQGGYGYTF. The CDR3 nucleotides read TGTGCCAGCAGCGTAGGTGGTATACGACAGGGCGGCTATGGCTACACCTTC.

The chain combines TRBV5-1 with TRBJ1-5; D gene unclear. The CDR3 spans 16 residues. In germline, CDR1 is SGHRS, CDR2 YFSETQ. V lost 0 bases to trimming and J lost 1 base, with 11 bases between them. DNA of the CDR3: TGCGCCAGCAGCTTGGACGGTCGGGGAAGCAATCAGCCCCAGCATTTT. The encoded protein is CASSLDGRGSNQPQHF.

The genes are TRBV10-3 and TRBJ2-7; no clear D. Germline V lookup: CDR1 ENHRY, CDR2 SYGVKD. This CDR3 region has 14 residues. Trimming took 10 bases from V and 0 from J, leaving 16 bases between them. CDR3 sequence: CATQARSNSYEQYF. CDR3 sequence (DNA): TGTGCCACCCAGGCCCGATCAAACTCCTACGAGCAGTACTTC.

This chain connects TRBV7-9 to TRBJ2-1; 7 bases agree with TRBD1. The trim removed 1 base at V and 5 bases at J, leaving 2 bases unmatched. The CDR3 totals 14 residues. Germline assignment: CDR1 SEHNR and CDR2 FQNEAQ (reference sequence). The CDR3 DNA sequence: TGTGCCAGCAGCTTAGTGGGACAGAACAATGAGCAGTTCTTC. Translation gives CASSLVGQNNEQFF.

The rearrangement uses TRBV23-1 and TRBJ2-7; no firm D call. TRBV23-1 is an open reading frame whose function is uncertain. The CDR3 runs 16 residues. The V gene lost 0 bases and the J gene lost 3 bases, with 15 bases spanning the gap. The CDR3: CASSQSAAHLIYEQYF. CDR3 bases: TGCGCCAGCAGTCAATCGGCGGCCCACCTTATCTACGAGCAGTACTTC.

For this clonotype: This may be a read error: a much more frequent sequence differs by one nucleotide. This chain joins TRBV12-3 or TRBV12-4 and TRBJ1-5, with a tentative D call TRBD1 (5 bases). The CDR3 length is 15 residues. Written as DNA, the CDR3 is TGTGGCAGCAGTTTAGTGGGGGTAAGAGGGCAGCCCCAGCATTTT. This codes for CGSSLVGVRGQPQHF.

This chain joins TRBV5-1 and TRBJ1-1; possible D gene TRBD1, 6 bases. Germline CDR1 is SGHRS and CDR2 is YFSETQ. This CDR3 contains 12 residues. Trimming cost V 2 bases and J 7 bases, with 9 bases left between them. CDR3 in amino acids: CASSFGQSEAFF. DNA of the CDR3: TGCGCCAGCAGCTTCGGACAGAGTGAAGCTTTCTTT.

This clonotype has at least ten counts. The chain carries TRBV20-1 and TRBJ1-2; a weak D match, TRBD1 (5 bases). The CDR3 has 14 amino acids. The germline V gene encodes CDR1 DFQATT and CDR2 SNEGSKA (reference sequence). Trimming removed 6 bases at V and 4 bases at J, with 18 bases between. The CDR3 loop reads CSAPTSRDGYGYTF. The CDR3 nucleotides read TGCAGTGCCCCAACAAGCAGGGATGGCTATGGCTACACCTTC.

As to this clonotype: This may arise from a read error, as a much more abundant clone is one base away. The chain has TRBV5-1 and TRBJ2-1, with no clear D. The CDR3 runs to 14 residues. V dropped 5 bases and J dropped 0 bases, with 9 bases sitting between them. Germline values: CDR1 SGHRS, CDR2 YFSETQ. The DNA for the CDR3 is TGCGCCAGCAGTTCGCTCCGCTCCTACAATGAGCAGTTCTTC. This codes for CASSSLRSYNEQFF.

The rearrangement links TRBV20-1 to TRBJ2-1, with 13 bases lining up with TRBD2. Per germline, CDR1 DFQATT and CDR2 SNEGSKA (reference sequence). The CDR3 contains 15 residues. V gave up 2 bases and J gave up 7 bases; unmatched junction bases: 5. CDR3 DNA sequence: TGCAGTGCTAGACCACTAGCGGGAGGGCCAAATGAGCAGTTCTTC. This translates into CSARPLAGGPNEQFF.

There are many counts of this clonotype. The chain links TRBV28 to TRBJ2-7, with D perhaps given as TRBD1 or TRBD2 (6 bases each). The CDR3 is 16 amino acids. V was pared by 6 bases and J by 0 bases, with 18 bases between. Germline V CDR1 and CDR2: MDHEN, SYDVKM. CDR3 in amino acids: CASSSAGGANSYEQYF. In DNA, the CDR3 is TGTGCCAGCAGCTCCGCCGGGGGCGCGAACTCCTACGAGCAGTACTTC. The full variable domain, completed using reference TRBV28 and TRBJ2-7, is DVKVTQSSRYLVKRTGEKVFLECVQDMDHENMFWYRQDPGLGLRLIYFSYDVKMKEKGDIPEGYSVSREKKERFSLILESASTNQTSMYLCASSSAGGANSYEQYFGPGTRLTVT.

This clonotype was picked up many times. V is TRBV29-1 and J is TRBJ1-1; D not certain. Per the germline V gene, CDR1 is SQVTM and CDR2 is ANQGSEA. With 8 bases removed from V and 1 base from J, the gap between germline ends came to 14 bases. The length of the CDR3 is 13 residues. CDR3 DNA: TGCAGCTCCAATCGGGCCACGAACACTGAAGCTTTCTTT. Its protein is CSSNRATNTEAFF.

This clonotype appeared a few times. The chain employs TRBV28 and TRBJ1-1; D remains ambiguous. Germline V gives CDR1 MDHEN, CDR2 SYDVKM. V lost 3 bases to trimming and J lost 10 bases, with 9 bases between them. This CDR3 comprises 11 residues. The CDR3 loop is CASSFLSGAFF. CDR3 sequence (DNA): TGTGCCAGCAGTTTTCTTTCGGGAGCTTTCTTT.

This rearrangement joins TRBV27 to TRBJ1-4; unclear D gene. This CDR3 comprises 15 residues. Germline V gene data show CDR1 as MNHEY and CDR2 as SMNVEV (reference sequence). Deletions cut 2 bases from V and 3 bases from J, with 10 bases between. CDR3 residues: CASSLLRRPNEKLFF. DNA of the CDR3: TGTGCCAGCAGTTTACTAAGGCGGCCTAATGAAAAACTGTTTTTT.

There are a few counts of this clonotype. The rearrangement links TRBV12-3 or TRBV12-4 to TRBJ2-7; the D is unclear. There are 13 residues in the CDR3. Trimming left V 3 bases short and J 3 bases short, with 9 bases between. The CDR3 nucleotides read TGTGCCAGCAGTTTCGGCAGCAACTACGAGCAGTACTTC. Amino acids: CASSFGSNYEQYF.

The V call is TRBV24-1, the J call TRBJ2-1; 12 nucleotides line up with TRBD2. After removal of 4 bases from V and 6 bases from J, the junction contained 9 bases not matched to a gene. CDR3 length equals 17 residues. Germline CDR1 reads KGHDR; CDR2 reads SFDVKD. The CDR3 reads CATSDPRTSGIINEQFF. Here the CDR3 DNA reads TGTGCCACCAGTGACCCTCGGACTAGCGGGATAATCAATGAGCAGTTCTTC.

The chain has TRBV28 and TRBJ1-4; no firm D call. V lost 6 bases, J lost 5 bases, and 16 bases lay in between. Germline CDR1 is MDHEN and CDR2 is SYDVKM. This CDR3 is 15 amino acids long. The CDR3 is CASSPHGRVNEKLFF. The CDR3 DNA reads as TGTGCCAGCAGCCCCCACGGGAGGGTCAATGAAAAACTGTTTTTT.

The J gene is TRBJ2-5, the V gene TRBV11-2; 7 nucleotides match TRBD2. This CDR3 has 15 residues. V shed 5 bases, J shed 5 bases, and the junction held 11 bases outside the gene matches. The germline CDR1 and CDR2 sequences are SGHAT and FQNNGV. The CDR3 loop reads CASSTIAGPRETQYF. Written as DNA, the CDR3 is TGTGCCAGCAGCACCATAGCGGGCCCGCGGGAGACCCAGTACTTC.

Ten or more counts support this clonotype. The V call is TRBV28, the J call TRBJ2-1; possible D gene TRBD1, 5 bases. Germline V CDR1 and CDR2: MDHEN, SYDVKM. V was shortened by 5 bases and J by 4 bases, with 12 bases between the two germline ends. The CDR3 extends over 14 amino acids. The CDR3 bases are TGTGCCAGCAGTCAAACGGACATTTACAATGAGCAGTTCTTC. Protein product: CASSQTDIYNEQFF.

The chain carries TRBV7-2 and TRBJ2-3, with 10 bases lining up with TRBD2. The CDR3 has 15 amino acids. Germline CDR1 is SGHTA and CDR2 is FQGNSA. After removal of 5 bases from V and 3 bases from J, the junction contained 5 bases not matched to a gene. This chain's CDR3 is CASSRPSGSTDTQYF. The CDR3 DNA reads TGTGCCAGCAGCCGACCTAGCGGGAGTACAGATACGCAGTATTTT.

This chain uses TRBV23-1 with TRBJ2-5; 10 bases match TRBD1. TRBV23-1 is labeled an ORF, and its function is uncertain. J was trimmed by 5 bases and V by 3 bases; bases with no gene match: 6. The CDR3 is 15 residues long. CDR3 coding DNA: TGCGCCAGCAGTCACCGGGACAGGGGCGATGAGACCCAGTACTTC. Amino acids: CASSHRDRGDETQYF.

This clonotype was seen repeatedly, ten times or more. The chain combines TRBV5-1 with TRBJ2-1, with D perhaps TRBD1 or TRBD2 (5 bases each). Germline V gives CDR1 SGHRS, CDR2 YFSETQ. Trimming pared 3 bases from V and 6 bases from J, leaving 13 bases between. CDR3 length: 14 amino acids. Here the CDR3 DNA reads TGCGCCAGCAGCTCTGAGGGGCCTTTCAATGAGCAGTTCTTC. This codes for CASSSEGPFNEQFF.

This clonotype has ten or more counts. The chain couples TRBV6-6 to TRBJ1-1, with 8 bases aligning to TRBD1. V lost 6 bases and J lost 6; bases outside the gene matches: 6. Germline CDR1 reads MNHNY; CDR2 reads SVGAGI (reference sequence). The CDR3 sequence is 13 residues long. CDR3 DNA: TGTGCCAGCAGAGACAGGGGATTGTCTGAAGCTTTCTTT. This translates into CASRDRGLSEAFF.

In this sample, this clonotype turned up many times. V and J are TRBV15 and TRBJ2-7; D possibly matches TRBD1 or TRBD2 (6 bases each). With 6 bases removed from V and 4 bases from J, the gap between germline ends came to 19 bases. The CDR3 loop spans 15 amino acids. Germline V gene sequence: CDR1 LNHNV, CDR2 YYDKDF (reference sequence). The CDR3 DNA follows: TGTGCCACCAGAGCAGGCGGGACACCGGTGTACGAGCAGTACTTC. Translated: CATRAGGTPVYEQYF.

This clonotype was observed many times. The chain is built from TRBV5-1 and TRBJ2-7; TRBD1 is a possible D gene (5 bases). There are 14 residues in the CDR3. Trimming cost V 5 bases and J 2 bases, with 14 bases left between them. The germline CDR1 and CDR2 sequences are SGHRS and YFSETQ. The CDR3 here is CASSFTGDPYEQYF. The CDR3 coding sequence is TGCGCCAGCAGTTTCACAGGCGACCCCTACGAGCAGTACTTC.

The chain carries TRBV9 and TRBJ2-1, with a possible D match to TRBD1 (6 bases). The CDR3 consists of 14 residues. The V gene's germline CDR1 is SGDLS and CDR2 YYNGEE. V gave up 4 bases and J gave up 8 bases, with 16 bases separating them. The CDR3 nucleotides read TGTGCCAGCAGCTTCTCACAGGGTCCCGATGAGCAGTTCTTC. It encodes CASSFSQGPDEQFF. The whole variable domain, filled in from reference TRBV9 and TRBJ2-1, reads DSGVTQTPKHLITATGQRVTLRCSPRSGDLSVYWYQQSLDQGLQFLIQYYNGEERAKGNILERFSAQQFPDLHSELNLSSLELGDSALYFCASSFSQGPDEQFFGPGTRLTVL.